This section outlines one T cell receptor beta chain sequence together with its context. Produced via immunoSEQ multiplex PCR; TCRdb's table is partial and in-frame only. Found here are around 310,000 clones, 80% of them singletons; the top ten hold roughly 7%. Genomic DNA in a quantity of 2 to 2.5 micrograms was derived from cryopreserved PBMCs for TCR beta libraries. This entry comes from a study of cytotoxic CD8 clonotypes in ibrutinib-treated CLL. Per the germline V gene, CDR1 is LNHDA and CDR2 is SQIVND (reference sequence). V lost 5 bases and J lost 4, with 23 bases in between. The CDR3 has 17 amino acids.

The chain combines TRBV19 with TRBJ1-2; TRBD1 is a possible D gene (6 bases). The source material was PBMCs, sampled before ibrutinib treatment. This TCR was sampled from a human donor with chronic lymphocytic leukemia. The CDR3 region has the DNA TGTGCCAGTAGTGCCCTGGGTACAGGGAAACCTTCCTATGGCTACACCTTC. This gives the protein CASSALGTGKPSYGYTF.